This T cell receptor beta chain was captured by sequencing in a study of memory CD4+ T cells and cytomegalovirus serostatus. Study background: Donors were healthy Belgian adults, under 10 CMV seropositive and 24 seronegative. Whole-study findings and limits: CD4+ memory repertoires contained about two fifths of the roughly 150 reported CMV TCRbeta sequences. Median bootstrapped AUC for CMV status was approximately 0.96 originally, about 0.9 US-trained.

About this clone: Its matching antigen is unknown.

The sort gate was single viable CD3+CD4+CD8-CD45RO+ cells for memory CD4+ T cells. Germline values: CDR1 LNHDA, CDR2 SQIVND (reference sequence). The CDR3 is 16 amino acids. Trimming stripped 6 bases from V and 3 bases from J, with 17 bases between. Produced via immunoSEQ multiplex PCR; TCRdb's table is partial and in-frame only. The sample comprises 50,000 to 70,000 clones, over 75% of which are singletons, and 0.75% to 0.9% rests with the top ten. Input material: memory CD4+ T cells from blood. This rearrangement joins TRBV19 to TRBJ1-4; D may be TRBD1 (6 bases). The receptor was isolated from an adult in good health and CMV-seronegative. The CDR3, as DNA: TGTGCCAGTAGCATACTACTGAGACAGGCTAATGAAAAACTGTTTTTT. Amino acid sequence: CASSILLRQANEKLFF.